Each of the 12 T cell receptor beta chains below was sequenced from the same sample in a study of tumor and adjacent non-tumor tissue in lung cancer listed by TCRdb under 2018. The library was obtained by multiplex PCR. Sequencing relied on an Illumina HiSeq 2500. TCRbeta libraries were constructed through three rounds of nested PCR with primers (Table S4) according to protocols adapted from ARM-PCR. In-frame beta chains were kept once TCRdb had trimmed the public reads at Q25 with fastp and called clones with MiXCR. Merged by CDR3 protein, the rows form single entries marked with the most common genes and DNA. For this sample the table gives 85,000 to 100,000 distinct CDR3 sequences, of which about 66% were detected only once. Of the sample, roughly 18% falls within the top ten clones. Bulk unsorted tissue served as the source for RNA extraction, and RNA quality was assessed using a NanoDrop ND-1000 and an Agilent 2100.

The material sequenced was lung tumor tissue. Receptors originate from a man between 60 and 75 years old with non-small cell lung cancer.

As regards this clonotype: The junction and the germline gene differ at one end; a read error may be behind it. CDR3 amino acids: CVSSPHRGMRDDQFF. CDR3 nucleotide sequence: TGTGTCAGCAGCCCGCACCGTGGGATGAGGGATGATCAGTTCTTC. V usage is TRBV11-2 and J usage is TRBJ2-1, with D possibly matching TRBD2 (5 bases). The CDR3 totals 15 residues. From germline, CDR1 is SGHAT and CDR2 FQNNGV.

As regards this clonotype: Relative to the germline gene, one junction end is altered; a read error may explain this. The V and J genes are TRBV6-2 or TRBV6-3 and TRBJ1-2; maybe TRBD1 (5 bases). Germline CDR1 is MNHEY and CDR2 is SVGEGT. The CDR3 length is 15 residues. This CDR3 reads CASNYSRQSNYGYIF. The CDR3 DNA sequence: TGTGCCAGCAATTACTCGCGACAGTCTAACTATGGCTACATCTTC.

Of note for this clonotype: An end of the junction does not agree with germline; a read error may underlie this. This chain connects TRBV2 to TRBJ1-5, with 12 bases matching TRBD1. The DNA end favors TRBJ2-3, so the J call may be wrong. Per germline, CDR1 SNHLY and CDR2 FYNNEI. The CDR3 has 20 residues. The CDR3 is CASSDPHGTGGRLGNQPQYF. The CDR3 DNA is TGTGCCAGTAGTGATCCCCACGGGACAGGGGGCAGGTTAGGGAATCAGCCCCAGTATTTT.

Turning to this clonotype: One end of the junction varies from germline; a read error may be responsible. V usage is TRBV11-2 and J usage is TRBJ2-1; possible D gene TRBD1, 6 bases. The CDR3 covers 17 residues. The V gene's germline CDR1 is SGHAT and CDR2 FQNNGV. The CDR3 DNA reads TGTGCCAGCAGCATAGAGGGGGAACTGCCTTACCGAGGGGAGCAATTCTTC. Encoded protein: CASSIEGELPYRGEQFF.

As to this clonotype: A read error may explain this, as a much larger clone is one base away. The chain joins TRBV30 to TRBJ1-2; TRBD1 agrees at 10 bases. Germline CDR1 GTSNPN, CDR2 SVGIG (reference sequence). CDR3 length: 14 amino acids. The CDR3 sequence is CVWSVRQGAFGYTF. DNA for the CDR3: TGTGTCTGGAGTGTAAGACAGGGGGCGTTTGGCTACACCTTC.

In regard to this clonotype: An end of the junction does not agree with germline; a read error may underlie this. The chain uses TRBV20-1 and TRBJ1-4; no reliable D call. The CDR3 is made up of 16 amino acids. Germline lookup yields CDR1 DFQATT and CDR2 SNEGSKA (reference sequence). The CDR3 DNA is TGCAGTGGCCGTGAAATAGGGCGAACAACTAACGAAAAACTGTTTTTT. This codes for CSGREIGRTTNEKLFF.

Concerning this clonotype: Without the conserved terminal phenylalanine or tryptophan, this CDR3 likely stems from a read error. The rearrangement joins TRBV29-1 to TRBJ1-1; no clear D gene. The V gene lost 8 bases and the J gene lost 8 bases, with 24 bases spanning the gap. This CDR3 comprises 14 residues. From germline, CDR1 is SQVTM and CDR2 ANQGSEA. CDR3 sequence reads: CSPSGPGLGGEAFY. The CDR3 coding sequence is TGCAGCCCCTCTGGTCCGGGTTTAGGAGGCGAAGCTTTCTAT.

This clonotype was counted only a few times. The chain recombines TRBV5-1 with TRBJ2-7, with 9 bases aligning to TRBD2. Germline V lookup: CDR1 SGHRS, CDR2 YFSETQ. This CDR3 comprises 15 residues. The junction had 7 bases not matched to a gene; V was cut back by 0 bases and J by 6 bases. Here the CDR3 reads CASSLAGTSRTEQYF. In DNA, the CDR3 is TGCGCCAGCAGCTTGGCCGGGACTAGCCGGACCGAGCAGTACTTC.

A remark on this clonotype: A single base separates this from a much larger clone, so it may be a read error. The chain has TRBV20-1 and TRBJ1-2; 8 nucleotides match TRBD1. CDR1 and CDR2 (germline): DFQATT, SNEGSKA (reference sequence). V lost 6 bases and J lost 4; bases outside the gene matches: 10. The CDR3 covers 14 residues. CDR3 in amino acids: CSAPGQGGSYGYTF. Written as DNA, the CDR3 is TGCAGTGCCCCAGGACAGGGAGGGAGCTATGGCTACACCTTC.

Notes on this clonotype: At one end, the junction sequence differs from germline, possibly due to a read error. V usage is TRBV7-9 and J usage is TRBJ1-1; 8 nucleotides agree with TRBD1. The CDR3 totals 15 residues. Per the germline V gene, CDR1 is SEHNR and CDR2 is FQNEAQ (reference sequence). In DNA, the CDR3 is TGTGTCAGCAGCTATAACAGGGGGATTAACACTGGAGCTTTCTTT. Translation: CVSSYNRGINTGAFF.

On this clonotype itself: A single base separates this from a much larger clone, so it may be a read error. The V call is TRBV6-5, the J call TRBJ2-7; D call uncertain. CDR1 MNHEY and CDR2 SVGAGI come from the germline V gene. There are 14 residues in the CDR3. V lost 0 bases and J 3 bases, leaving 9 bases between the germline ends. The CDR3: CASSYSAPIYEQYF. The DNA for the CDR3 is TGTGCCAGCAGTTACTCGGCGCCGATCTACGAGCAGTACTTC.

The V and J genes are TRBV6-1 and TRBJ1-1, with D possibly TRBD1 on 5 matching bases. Trimming stripped 4 bases from V and 5 bases from J, with 20 bases between. This CDR3 is 16 amino acids long. The germline gives CDR1 MNHNS, CDR2 SASEGT. The CDR3: CASSGNLGDPYTEAFF. The CDR3 coding sequence is TGTGCCAGCAGTGGAAATCTGGGGGACCCGTATACTGAAGCTTTCTTT.